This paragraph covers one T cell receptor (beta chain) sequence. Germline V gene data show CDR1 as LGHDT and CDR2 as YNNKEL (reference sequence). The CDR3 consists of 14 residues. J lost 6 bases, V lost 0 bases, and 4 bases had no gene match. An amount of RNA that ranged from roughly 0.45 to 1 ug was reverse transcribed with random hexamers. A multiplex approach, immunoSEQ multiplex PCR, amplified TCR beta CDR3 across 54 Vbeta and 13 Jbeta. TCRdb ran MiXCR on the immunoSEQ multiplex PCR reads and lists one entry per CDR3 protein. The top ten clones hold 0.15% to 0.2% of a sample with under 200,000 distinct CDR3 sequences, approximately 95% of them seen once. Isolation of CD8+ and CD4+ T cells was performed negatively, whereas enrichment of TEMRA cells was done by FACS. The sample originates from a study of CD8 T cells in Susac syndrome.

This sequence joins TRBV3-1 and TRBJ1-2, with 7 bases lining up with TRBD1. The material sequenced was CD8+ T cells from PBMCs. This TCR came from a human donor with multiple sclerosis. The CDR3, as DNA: TGTGCCAGCAGCCAAGATCGAGGGACAGATGGCTACACCTTC. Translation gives CASSQDRGTDGYTF.